These 6 T cell receptor beta chains originate from one sample sequenced in a study of cytotoxic CD8 clonotypes in ibrutinib-treated CLL. The method was immunoSEQ multiplex PCR; TCRdb's version includes in-frame clones alone and lacks a portion of them. Of fewer than 150,000 clones listed, around 84% were seen once; the top ten hold 3.3%. The sequences come from PBMCs, collected after 24 months of ibrutinib treatment. The receptors derive from a human donor with chronic lymphocytic leukemia.

The V gene is TRBV7-9, the J gene TRBJ1-1, with D uncertain. The ends were cut back, 5 bases at V and 1 base at J, with 5 bases in the middle. Germline CDR1 is SEHNR and CDR2 is FQNEAQ (reference sequence). The CDR3 spans 12 residues. CDR3 region: CASSLSNTEAFF. The DNA of the CDR3 is TGTGCCAGCAGCCTCTCGAACACTGAAGCTTTCTTT.

V gene TRBV7-9 combines with J gene TRBJ1-2; no firm D call. Germline CDR1 and CDR2: SEHNR and FQNEAQ (reference sequence). The CDR3 covers 17 residues. V was cut by 5 bases and J by 6 bases, with 25 bases left in between. CDR3 protein: CASSPSRVVVGTNGYTF. The CDR3 DNA is TGTGCCAGCAGCCCCTCCCGGGTCGTAGTGGGCACCAATGGCTACACCTTC. Combining the CDR3 with reference TRBV7-9 and TRBJ1-2 gives the whole variable domain DTGVSQNPRHKITKRGQNVTFRCDPISEHNRLYWYRQTLGQGPEFLTYFQNEAQLEKSRLLSDRFSAERPKGSFSTLEIQRTEQGDSAMYLCASSPSRVVVGTNGYTFGSGTRLTVV.

Of note for this clone: One end of the junction is discordant with germline, which a read error may explain. This same CDR3 is encoded by further DNA sequences in the sample. V usage is TRBV2 and J usage is TRBJ2-7; D unresolved. This CDR3 has 13 residues. CDR1 is SNHLY, CDR2 FYNNEI, per germline. CDR3 DNA sequence: TGTGCCAGCATCGACGGGTTCTCCTACGAGCAGTGCTTC. Translated: CASIDGFSYEQCF.

The J gene is TRBJ2-5, the V gene TRBV9; weak D call: TRBD1 (5 bases). The V end was cut by 4 bases, the J end by 4 bases, with 14 bases between. The CDR3 has 14 amino acids. Germline CDR1 and CDR2: SGDLS and YYNGEE. CDR3 residues: CASSTQGGAETQYF. The CDR3 DNA sequence: TGTGCCAGCAGCACCCAAGGTGGGGCAGAGACCCAGTACTTC.

The chain carries TRBV28 and TRBJ2-2; unclear D gene. The germline V gene has CDR1 MDHEN and CDR2 SYDVKM. The CDR3 has 13 amino acids. V was shortened by 10 bases and J by 5 bases, with 14 bases between the two germline ends. The CDR3 coding sequence is TGTGCCACAGGTGGTGGAAGGACCGGGGAGCTGTTTTTT. Protein: CATGGGRTGELFF.

This clone was recorded once. The chain couples TRBV18 to TRBJ2-5, with D tentatively TRBD1 (6 bases). CDR3 length equals 16 residues. The V end was cut by 8 bases, the J end by 5 bases, with 24 bases between. Per germline, CDR1 KGHSH and CDR2 LQKENI. The CDR3 DNA follows: TGTGCCAGCATCGACGGATCAACAGGGCGTTGGGAGACCCAGTACTTC. Amino acid sequence: CASIDGSTGRWETQYF.